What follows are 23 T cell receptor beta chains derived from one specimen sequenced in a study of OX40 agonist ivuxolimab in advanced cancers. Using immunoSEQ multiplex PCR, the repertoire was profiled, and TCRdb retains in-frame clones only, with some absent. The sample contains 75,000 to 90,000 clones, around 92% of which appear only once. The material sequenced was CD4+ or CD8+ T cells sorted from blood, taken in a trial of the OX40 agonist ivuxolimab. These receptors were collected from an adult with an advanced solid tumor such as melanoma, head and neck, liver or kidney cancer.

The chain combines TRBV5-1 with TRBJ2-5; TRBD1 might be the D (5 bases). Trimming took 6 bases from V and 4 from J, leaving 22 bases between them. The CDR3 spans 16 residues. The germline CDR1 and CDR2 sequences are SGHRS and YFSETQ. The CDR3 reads CASTSRQGRVGETQYF. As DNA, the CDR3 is TGCGCCAGCACTTCGCGCCAGGGAAGGGTAGGAGAGACCCAGTACTTC.

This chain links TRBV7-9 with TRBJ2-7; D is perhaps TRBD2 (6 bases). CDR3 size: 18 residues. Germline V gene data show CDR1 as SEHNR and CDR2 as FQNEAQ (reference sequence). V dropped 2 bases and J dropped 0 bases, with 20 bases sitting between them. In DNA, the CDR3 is TGTGCCAGCAGCTTACCCGGGACTTGGCGACTAAGCTCCTACGAGCAGTACTTC. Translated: CASSLPGTWRLSSYEQYF.

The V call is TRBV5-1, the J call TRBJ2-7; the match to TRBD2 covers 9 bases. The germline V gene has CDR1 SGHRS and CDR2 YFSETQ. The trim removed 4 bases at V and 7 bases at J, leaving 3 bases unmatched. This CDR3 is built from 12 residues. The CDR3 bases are TGCGCCAGCAGCGGGCGGGAGGGGGAGCAGTACTTC. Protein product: CASSGREGEQYF.

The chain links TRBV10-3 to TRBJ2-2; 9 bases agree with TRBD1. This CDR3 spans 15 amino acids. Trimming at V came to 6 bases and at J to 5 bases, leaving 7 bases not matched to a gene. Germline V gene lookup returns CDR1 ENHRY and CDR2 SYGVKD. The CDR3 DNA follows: TGTGCCATCAGCTCCGGGACAGGGTGGACCGGGGAGCTGTTTTTT. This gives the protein CAISSGTGWTGELFF.

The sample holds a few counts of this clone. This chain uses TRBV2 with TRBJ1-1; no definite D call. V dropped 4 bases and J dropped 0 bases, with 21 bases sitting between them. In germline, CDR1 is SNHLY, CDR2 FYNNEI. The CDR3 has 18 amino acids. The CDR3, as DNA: TGTGCCAGCAGTGGTGGGATAGTATTCAGACGGTTGAACACTGAAGCTTTCTTT. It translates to CASSGGIVFRRLNTEAFF. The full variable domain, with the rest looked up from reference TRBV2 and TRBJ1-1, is EPEVTQTPSHQVTQMGQEVILRCVPISNHLYFYWYRQILGQKVEFLVSFYNNEISEKSEIFDDQFSVERPDGSNFTLKIRSTKLEDSAMYFCASSGGIVFRRLNTEAFFGQGTRLTVV.

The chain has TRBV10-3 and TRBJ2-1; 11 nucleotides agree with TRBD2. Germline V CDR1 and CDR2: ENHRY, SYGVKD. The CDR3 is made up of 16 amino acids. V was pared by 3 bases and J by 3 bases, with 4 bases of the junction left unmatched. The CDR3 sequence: CAISDYLAGGYNEQFF. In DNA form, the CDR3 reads TGTGCCATCAGTGACTATCTAGCGGGGGGCTACAATGAGCAGTTCTTC.

The CDR3 region is CASRTGGRNNYGYTF. The CDR3 nucleotides read TGTGCCAGCAGAACGGGGGGCCGGAATAACTATGGCTACACCTTC. The gene calls are TRBV11-2 and TRBJ1-2; D perhaps matches TRBD1 (6 bases). The V end was cut by 6 bases, the J end by 1 base, with 15 bases between. The CDR3 runs to 15 residues. Per the germline V gene, CDR1 is SGHAT and CDR2 is FQNNGV.

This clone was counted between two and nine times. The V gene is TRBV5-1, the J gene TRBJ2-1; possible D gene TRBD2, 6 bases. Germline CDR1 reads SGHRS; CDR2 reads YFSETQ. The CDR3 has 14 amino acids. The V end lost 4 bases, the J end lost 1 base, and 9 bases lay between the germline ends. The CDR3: CASSGAGSYNEQFF. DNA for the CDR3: TGCGCCAGCAGCGGAGCGGGTTCCTACAATGAGCAGTTCTTC. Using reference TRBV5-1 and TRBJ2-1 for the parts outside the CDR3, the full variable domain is KAGVTQTPRYLIKTRGQQVTLSCSPISGHRSVSWYQQTPGQGLQFLFEYFSETQRNKGNFPGRFSGRQFSNSRSEMNVSTLELGDSALYLCASSGAGSYNEQFFGPGTRLTVL.

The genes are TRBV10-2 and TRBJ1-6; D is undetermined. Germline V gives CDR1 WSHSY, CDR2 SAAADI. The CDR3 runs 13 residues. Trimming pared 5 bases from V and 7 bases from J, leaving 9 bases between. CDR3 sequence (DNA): TGCGCCAGCAGTACCCCGGCCAATTCACCCCTCCACTTT. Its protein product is CASSTPANSPLHF.

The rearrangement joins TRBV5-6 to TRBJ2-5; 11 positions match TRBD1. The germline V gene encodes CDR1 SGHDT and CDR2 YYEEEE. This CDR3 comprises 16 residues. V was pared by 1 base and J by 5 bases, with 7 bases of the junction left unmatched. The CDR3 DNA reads TGTGCCAGCAGCTTGCCCCCCGGGACAGGGGGGGAGACCCAGTACTTC. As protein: CASSLPPGTGGETQYF. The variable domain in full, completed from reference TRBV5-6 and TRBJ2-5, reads DAGVTQSPTHLIKTRGQQVTLRCSPKSGHDTVSWYQQALGQGPQFIFQYYEEEERQRGNFPDRFSGHQFPNYSSELNVNALLLGDSALYLCASSLPPGTGGETQYFGPGTRLLVL.

The CDR3 loop is CASSPGDASYEQYF. The CDR3 nucleotides are TGCGCCAGCAGCCCTGGGGATGCCTCCTACGAGCAGTACTTC. The genes are TRBV5-1 and TRBJ2-7; D is undetermined. The CDR3 is 14 residues long. CDR1 and CDR2 (germline): SGHRS, YFSETQ. Trimming removed 4 bases at V and 0 bases at J, with 11 bases between.

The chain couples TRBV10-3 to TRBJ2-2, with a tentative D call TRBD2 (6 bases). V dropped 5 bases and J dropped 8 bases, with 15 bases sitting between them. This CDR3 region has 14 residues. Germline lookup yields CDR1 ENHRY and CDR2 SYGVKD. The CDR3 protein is CAISPGGRRGELFF. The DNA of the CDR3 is TGTGCCATCAGTCCCGGAGGGAGGCGAGGGGAGCTGTTTTTT.

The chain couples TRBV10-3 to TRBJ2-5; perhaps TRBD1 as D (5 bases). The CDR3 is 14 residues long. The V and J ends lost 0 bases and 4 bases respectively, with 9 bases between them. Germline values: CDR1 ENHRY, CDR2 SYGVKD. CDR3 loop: CAISESTGGETQYF. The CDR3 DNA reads TGTGCCATCAGTGAGTCCACAGGCGGAGAGACCCAGTACTTC.

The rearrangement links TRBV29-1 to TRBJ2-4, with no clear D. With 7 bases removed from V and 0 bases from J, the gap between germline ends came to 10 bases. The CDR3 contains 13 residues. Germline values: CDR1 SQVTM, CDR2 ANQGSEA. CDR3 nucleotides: TGCAGCGCCCGCCGGTTAGCCAAAAACATTCAGTACTTC. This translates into CSARRLAKNIQYF.

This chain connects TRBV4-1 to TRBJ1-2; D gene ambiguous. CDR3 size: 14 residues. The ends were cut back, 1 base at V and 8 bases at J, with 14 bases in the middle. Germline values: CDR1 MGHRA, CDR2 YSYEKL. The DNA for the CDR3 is TGCGCCAGCAGCCAAGGGACGTATTCGACGGGCTACACCTTC. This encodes CASSQGTYSTGYTF.

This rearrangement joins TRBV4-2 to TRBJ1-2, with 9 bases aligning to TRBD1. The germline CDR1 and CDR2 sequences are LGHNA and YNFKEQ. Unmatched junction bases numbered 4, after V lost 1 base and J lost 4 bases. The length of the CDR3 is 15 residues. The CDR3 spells CASSQGTGGSYGYTF. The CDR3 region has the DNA TGTGCCAGCAGCCAAGGAACAGGGGGCAGCTATGGCTACACCTTC.

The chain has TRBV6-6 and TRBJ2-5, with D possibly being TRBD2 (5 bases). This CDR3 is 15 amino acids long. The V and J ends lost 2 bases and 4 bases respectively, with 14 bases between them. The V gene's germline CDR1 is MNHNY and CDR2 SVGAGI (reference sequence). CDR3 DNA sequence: TGTGCCAGCAGTTACGCGGCAGCTGGAGGAGAGACCCAGTACTTC. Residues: CASSYAAAGGETQYF.

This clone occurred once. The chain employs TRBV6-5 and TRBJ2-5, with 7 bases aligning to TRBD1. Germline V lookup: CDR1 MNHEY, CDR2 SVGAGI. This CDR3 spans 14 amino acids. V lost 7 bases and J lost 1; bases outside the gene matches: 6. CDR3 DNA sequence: TGTGCCAGCACCGAGACAGGGACCCAAGAGACCCAGTACTTC. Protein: CASTETGTQETQYF.

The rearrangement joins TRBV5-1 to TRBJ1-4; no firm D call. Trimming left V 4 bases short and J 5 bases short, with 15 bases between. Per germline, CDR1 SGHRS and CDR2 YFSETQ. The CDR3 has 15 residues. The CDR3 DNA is TGCGCCAGCAGCCCCAGTAACGGACTAAATGAAAAACTGTTTTTT. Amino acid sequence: CASSPSNGLNEKLFF.

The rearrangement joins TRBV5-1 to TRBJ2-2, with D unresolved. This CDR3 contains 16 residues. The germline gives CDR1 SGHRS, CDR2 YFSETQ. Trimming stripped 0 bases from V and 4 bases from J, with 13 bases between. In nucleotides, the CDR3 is TGCGCCAGCAGCTTGGGACTCGGAATGGGCACCGGGGAGCTGTTTTTT. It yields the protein CASSLGLGMGTGELFF.

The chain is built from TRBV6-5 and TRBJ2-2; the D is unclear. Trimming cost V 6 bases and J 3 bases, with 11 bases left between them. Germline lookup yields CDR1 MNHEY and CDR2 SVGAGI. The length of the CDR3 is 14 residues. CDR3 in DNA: TGTGCCAGCAGATACCGCCGGGACACCGGGGAGCTGTTTTTT. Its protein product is CASRYRRDTGELFF.

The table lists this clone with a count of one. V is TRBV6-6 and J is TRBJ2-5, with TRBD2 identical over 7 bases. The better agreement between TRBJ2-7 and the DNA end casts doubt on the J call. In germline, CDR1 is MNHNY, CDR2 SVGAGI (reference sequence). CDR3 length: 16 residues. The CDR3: CASRYTGKRGTHEQYF. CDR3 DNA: TGTGCCAGCAGGTATACGGGCAAGCGGGGTACCCACGAGCAGTACTTC.

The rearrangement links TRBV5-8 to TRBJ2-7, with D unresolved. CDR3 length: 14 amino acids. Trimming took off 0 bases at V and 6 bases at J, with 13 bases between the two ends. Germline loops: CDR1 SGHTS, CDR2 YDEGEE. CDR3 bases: TGTGCCAGCAGCTTGGTGTCATTATTTATCGAGCAGTACTTC. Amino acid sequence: CASSLVSLFIEQYF.